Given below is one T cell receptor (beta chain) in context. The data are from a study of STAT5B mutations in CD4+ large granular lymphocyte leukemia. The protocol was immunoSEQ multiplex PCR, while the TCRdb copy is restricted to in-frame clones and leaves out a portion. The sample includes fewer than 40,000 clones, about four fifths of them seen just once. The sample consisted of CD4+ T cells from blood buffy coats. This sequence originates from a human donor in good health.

CDR3 DNA sequence: TGTGCCAGCAGTTTAGCCGGGGCCAACGTCCTGACTTTC. This encodes CASSLAGANVLTF. The chain is built from TRBV27 and TRBJ2-6; no reliable D call. V dropped 2 bases and J dropped 4 bases, with 3 bases sitting between them. The CDR3 extends over 13 amino acids. Germline CDR1 MNHEY, CDR2 SMNVEV (reference sequence).